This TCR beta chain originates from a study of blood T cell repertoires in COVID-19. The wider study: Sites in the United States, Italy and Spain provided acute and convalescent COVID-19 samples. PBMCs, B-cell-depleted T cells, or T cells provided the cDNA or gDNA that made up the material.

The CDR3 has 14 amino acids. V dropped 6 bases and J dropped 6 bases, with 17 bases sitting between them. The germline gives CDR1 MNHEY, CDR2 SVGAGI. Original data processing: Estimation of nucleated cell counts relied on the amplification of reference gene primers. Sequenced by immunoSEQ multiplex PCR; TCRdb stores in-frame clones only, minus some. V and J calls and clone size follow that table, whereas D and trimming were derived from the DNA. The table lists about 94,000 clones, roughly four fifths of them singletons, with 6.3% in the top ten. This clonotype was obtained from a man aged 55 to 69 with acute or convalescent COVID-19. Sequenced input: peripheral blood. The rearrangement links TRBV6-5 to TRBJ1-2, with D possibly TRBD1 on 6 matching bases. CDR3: CASSLPGQGDGYTF. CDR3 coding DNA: TGTGCCAGCAGCCTTCCGGGACAAGGTGATGGCTACACCTTC.